The T cell receptor (beta chain) described here comes from a study of blood T cell repertoires in COVID-19. Study background: Spain, Italy and the United States supplied samples that represented acute and convalescent COVID-19.

Enrolled through a virtual design, the participants were between 18 and 89 years of age and came from under 30 US areas. Method: immunoSEQ multiplex PCR; TCRdb's copy keeps in-frame clones and lacks some. The table has under 300,000 clones, 87% seen once. The ends lost 4 bases at V and 5 bases at J; junction bases unmatched: 8. Germline V gene lookup returns CDR1 SGDLS and CDR2 YYNGEE. The CDR3 length is 14 residues. The clonotype comes from a woman aged 30 to 39 with acute COVID-19. Sequencing used PBMCs or T cells enriched from blood (not recorded which). The J gene is TRBJ2-5, the V gene TRBV9; TRBD2 matches at 7 bases. The CDR3 coding sequence is TGTGCCAGCAGCCCACCGACTAGCAGCGAGACCCAGTACTTC. Amino acid sequence: CASSPPTSSETQYF.